This paragraph reports one T cell receptor beta chain. V shed 2 bases and J shed 2 bases, with 13 bases lying between them. There are 16 residues in the CDR3. Germline V gene data show CDR1 as MGHRA and CDR2 as YSYEKL. These data belong to a study of blood T cells in healthy people across ages. The second PCR ran roughly 7 to 11 cycles with a sample-barcoded 5' primer and J-beta primers. The authors tagged each cDNA molecule using a template-switch adaptor with 12 random nucleotides. TCRdb processed the 5' RACE reads anew with MiXCR; each CDR3 protein has one entry. The sample lists about 770,000 distinct CDR3 sequences, 44% occurring once.

The rearrangement uses TRBV4-1 and TRBJ2-1; D ambiguous. The sample comprised blood. The sequence came from a man between 60 and 75 years old in good health. The CDR3 loop is CASSQPLGGTYNEQFF. In DNA, the CDR3 is TGCGCCAGCAGCCAACCTCTCGGCGGAACCTACAATGAGCAGTTCTTC.